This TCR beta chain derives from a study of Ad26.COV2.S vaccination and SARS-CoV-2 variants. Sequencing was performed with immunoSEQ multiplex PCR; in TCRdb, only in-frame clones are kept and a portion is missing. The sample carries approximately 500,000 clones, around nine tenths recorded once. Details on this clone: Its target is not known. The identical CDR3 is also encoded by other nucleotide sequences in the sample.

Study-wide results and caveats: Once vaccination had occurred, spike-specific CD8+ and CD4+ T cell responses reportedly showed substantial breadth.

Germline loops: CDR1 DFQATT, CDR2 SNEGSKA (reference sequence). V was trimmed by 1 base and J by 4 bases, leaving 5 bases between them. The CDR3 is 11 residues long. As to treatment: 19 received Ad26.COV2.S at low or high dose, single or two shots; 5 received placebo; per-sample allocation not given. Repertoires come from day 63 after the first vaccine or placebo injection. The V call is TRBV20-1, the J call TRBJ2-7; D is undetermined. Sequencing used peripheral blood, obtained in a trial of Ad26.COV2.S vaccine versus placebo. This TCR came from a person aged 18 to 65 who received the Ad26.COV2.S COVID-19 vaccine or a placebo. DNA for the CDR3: TGCAGTGCTAGAGTCTCGTACGAGCAGTACTTC. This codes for CSARVSYEQYF.